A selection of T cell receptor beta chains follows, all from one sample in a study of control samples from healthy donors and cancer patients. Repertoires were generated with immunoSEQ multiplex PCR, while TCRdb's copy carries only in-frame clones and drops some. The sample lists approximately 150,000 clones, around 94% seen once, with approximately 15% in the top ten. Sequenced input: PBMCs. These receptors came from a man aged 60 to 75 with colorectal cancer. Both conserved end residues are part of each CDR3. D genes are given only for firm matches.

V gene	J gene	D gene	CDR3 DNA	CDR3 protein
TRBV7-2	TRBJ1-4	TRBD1	TGTGCCAGCAGCATAAGACAGGGGAATGAAAAACTGTTTTTT	CASSIRQGNEKLFF
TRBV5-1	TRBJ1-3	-	TGCGCCAGCAGCTTGGTCGGCAGGCGCTCTGGAAACACCATATATTTT	CASSLVGRRSGNTIYF
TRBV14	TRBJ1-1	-	TGTGCCAGCAGCCAAGTCCACAGCAGGGTGGACGGAGCTTTCTTT	CASSQVHSRVDGAFF
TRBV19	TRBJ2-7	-	TGTGCCAGTAGTACCCAGGGAAACTCCTACGAGCAGTACTTC	CASSTQGNSYEQYF
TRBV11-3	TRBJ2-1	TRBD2	TGTGCCAGCAGACTAATGACTAGCGGGGGGAGGTACAATGAGCAGTTCTTC	CASRLMTSGGRYNEQFF
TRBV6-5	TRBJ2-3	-	TGTGCCAGCAGTTACTCGACGGGGGCGCGGACAGATACGCAGTATTTT	CASSYSTGARTDTQYF
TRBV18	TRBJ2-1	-	TGTGCCAGCTCACCACTAGTCCAAAACAATGAGCAGTTCTTC	CASSPLVQNNEQFF
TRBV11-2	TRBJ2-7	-	TGTGCCAGCAGCTTACTCGAGGGGCGCGAGCAGTACTTC	CASSLLEGREQYF
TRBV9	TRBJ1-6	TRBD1	TGTACCAGCAGCGAGACAGGGGGTGGCTCACCCCTCCACTTT	CTSSETGGGSPLHF
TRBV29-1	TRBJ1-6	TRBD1	TGCAGCGTTCGGGACAGGGGCACGGACTCACCCCTCCACTTT	CSVRDRGTDSPLHF
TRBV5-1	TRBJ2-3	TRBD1	TGCGCCAGCAGCTTGGCCCAGGGGGCCGATACGCAGTATTTT	CASSLAQGADTQYF
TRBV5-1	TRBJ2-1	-	TGCGCCAGCAGGTTGGGGACGGAGATTTACAATGAGCAGTTCTTC	CASRLGTEIYNEQFF
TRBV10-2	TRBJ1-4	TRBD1	TGCGCCAGCTCGTCACAACAGGGGGGCGGTGAAAAACTGTTTTTT	CASSSQQGGGEKLFF
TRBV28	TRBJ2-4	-	TGTGCCAGCAGTCCGGGACTGTACAAAAACATTCAGTACTTC	CASSPGLYKNIQYF
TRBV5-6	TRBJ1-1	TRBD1	TGTGCCAGCAGCTTGGTCACAGGGGGGAACACTGAAGCTTTCTTT	CASSLVTGGNTEAFF
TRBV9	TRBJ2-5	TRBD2	TGTGCCAGCAGCGTAGCGCTAGCGGGGGTTGAGACCCAGTACTTC	CASSVALAGVETQYF
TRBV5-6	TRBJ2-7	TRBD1	TGTGCCAGCAGCATTCCGGGACAGATCTACGAGCAGTACTTC	CASSIPGQIYEQYF
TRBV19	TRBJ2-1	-	TGTGCCAGTAGTTGGGGAGCGAGCAATGAGCAGTTCTTC	CASSWGASNEQFF
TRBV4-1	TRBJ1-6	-	TGCGCCAGCAGCCAAGCAGACGGGCGCTCCTATAATTCACCCCTCCACTTT	CASSQADGRSYNSPLHF
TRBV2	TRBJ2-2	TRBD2	TGTGCCAGCAGGACTAGCGGAGCGAACACCGGGGAGCTGTTTTTT	CASRTSGANTGELFF